The 20 T cell receptor beta chains below all came from one sample that was sequenced in a study of blood T cells in healthy people across ages. Combining a sample-barcoded 5' primer with a J-beta primer mix, a second PCR ran for about 7 to 11 cycles. TCRdb reprocessed the 5' RACE reads via MiXCR and lists one record per CDR3 protein. The data hold roughly 2 million distinct CDR3 sequences, with 49% observed a single time. Material: blood. These receptors were collected from a woman between 40 and 55 years old in good health.

This clonotype was detected many times. The chain uses TRBV7-2 and TRBJ2-7; no reliable D call. Germline CDR1 reads SGHTA; CDR2 reads FQGNSA. The CDR3 extends over 13 amino acids. V shed 1 base and J shed 6 bases, with 10 bases lying between them. CDR3 DNA sequence: TGTGCCAGCAGCTTAGTAACCGCCCCCGAGCAGTACTTC. This gives the protein CASSLVTAPEQYF. Drawing the rest from reference TRBV7-2 and TRBJ2-7, the complete variable domain is GAGVSQSPSNKVTEKGKDVELRCDPISGHTALYWYRQSLGQGLEFLIYFQGNSAPDKSGLPSDRFSAERTGGSVSTLTIQRTQQEDSAVYLCASSLVTAPEQYFGPGTRLTVT.

This chain connects TRBV4-3 to TRBJ2-7; 8 positions match TRBD1. The CDR3 has 14 amino acids. Per the germline V gene, CDR1 is LGHNA and CDR2 is YSLEER. V was clipped by 3 bases and J by 3 bases; unmatched bases: 4. CDR3 bases: TGCGCCAGCAGCCATGCGGACAGGGTCTACGAGCAGTACTTC. Translation: CASSHADRVYEQYF.

This clonotype appeared a few times. The V gene is TRBV6-5, the J gene TRBJ2-5; TRBD1 aligns across 8 bases. This CDR3 has 16 amino acids. Germline lookup yields CDR1 MNHEY and CDR2 SVGAGI. V was pared by 4 bases and J by 0 bases, with 7 bases of the junction left unmatched. CDR3 DNA: TGTGCCAGCAGTTCGCCGACAGGGGAGTACCAAGAGACCCAGTACTTC. Its protein is CASSSPTGEYQETQYF.

V gene TRBV7-9 combines with J gene TRBJ2-6; D may be TRBD2 (6 bases). Trimming took 3 bases from V and 1 from J, leaving 13 bases between them. The CDR3 contains 17 residues. The germline V gene encodes CDR1 SEHNR and CDR2 FQNEAQ (reference sequence). The CDR3 nucleotides are TGTGCCAGCAGCTTCCACGGGGGACGTTCTGGGGCCAACGTCCTGACTTTC. This gives the protein CASSFHGGRSGANVLTF. Complete variable domain (other parts from reference TRBV7-9 and TRBJ2-6): DTGVSQNPRHKITKRGQNVTFRCDPISEHNRLYWYRQTLGQGPEFLTYFQNEAQLEKSRLLSDRFSAERPKGSFSTLEIQRTEQGDSAMYLCASSFHGGRSGANVLTFGAGSRLTVL.

This clonotype was found a few times. The chain couples TRBV28 to TRBJ2-7; D is possibly TRBD1 (5 bases). Germline CDR1 reads MDHEN; CDR2 reads SYDVKM. CDR3 length: 16 amino acids. V lost 6 bases and J 3 bases, leaving 21 bases between the germline ends. CDR3 coding DNA: TGTGCCAGCAGGCCCCCACAGGCAGGGTCCTTCTACGAGCAGTACTTC. This sequence encodes CASRPPQAGSFYEQYF. The whole variable domain, filled in from reference TRBV28 and TRBJ2-7, reads DVKVTQSSRYLVKRTGEKVFLECVQDMDHENMFWYRQDPGLGLRLIYFSYDVKMKEKGDIPEGYSVSREKKERFSLILESASTNQTSMYLCASRPPQAGSFYEQYFGPGTRLTVT.

With regard to this clonotype: This may be a read error, as it is one base from a much larger clone. The chain has TRBV5-1 and TRBJ2-1; 9 nucleotides line up with TRBD2. The CDR3 has 15 amino acids. The V gene's germline CDR1 is SGHRS and CDR2 YFSETQ. The CDR3 DNA reads TGCACCAGCAGCCTCCGGGCTAGCGGGGTAAGAGAGCAGTTCTTC. It codes for CTSSLRASGVREQFF.

The rearrangement uses TRBV7-6 and TRBJ2-7, with D maybe TRBD2 (6 bases). V was trimmed by 1 base and J by 2 bases, leaving 9 bases between them. The CDR3 loop spans 14 amino acids. Germline-derived CDR1 and CDR2 are SGHVS and FNYEAQ. CDR3 region: CASSLGDFTYEQYF. In nucleotides, the CDR3 is TGTGCCAGCAGCTTAGGGGACTTTACCTACGAGCAGTACTTC.

The rearrangement joins TRBV20-1 to TRBJ1-2; 9 bases match TRBD1. The V gene end was trimmed by 6 bases and the J gene end by 4 bases; junction bases not matched to a gene: 12. The CDR3 is made up of 15 amino acids. The V gene's germline CDR1 is DFQATT and CDR2 SNEGSKA (reference sequence). CDR3 sequence: CSANLPGQGFYGYTF. The CDR3 nucleotides read TGCAGTGCAAACCTCCCGGGACAGGGTTTCTATGGCTACACCTTC.

This clonotype came up many times. The DNA for the CDR3 is TGTGCCAGCAGGCCCTGGACAGGGCAAGAGCAGTACTTC. Its translation: CASRPWTGQEQYF. The chain combines TRBV6-5 with TRBJ2-7; 8 nucleotides align to TRBD1. Trimming cost V 6 bases and J 7 bases; bases outside gene matches: 8. The CDR3 spans 13 residues. Germline CDR1 MNHEY, CDR2 SVGAGI.

The rearrangement joins TRBV6-1 to TRBJ1-2; no clear D gene. The CDR3 is made up of 15 amino acids. The germline gives CDR1 MNHNS, CDR2 SASEGT. V was trimmed by 6 bases and J by 2 bases, leaving 16 bases between them. The CDR3 DNA reads as TGTGCCAGCAGACCCGGACCAAGCGGAAACTATGGCTACACCTTC. Protein sequence: CASRPGPSGNYGYTF.

The chain couples TRBV11-2 to TRBJ2-3; possibly TRBD1 for D (6 bases). The CDR3 is made up of 15 amino acids. Deletions cut 3 bases from V and 4 bases from J, with 14 bases between. Germline loops: CDR1 SGHAT, CDR2 FQNNGV. CDR3 amino acids: CASSLDRPSADTQYF. CDR3 sequence (DNA): TGTGCCAGCAGCTTGGACAGACCCTCAGCAGATACGCAGTATTTT.

This rearrangement joins TRBV9 to TRBJ1-2, with D maybe TRBD1 (6 bases). CDR3 length: 15 residues. The germline gives CDR1 SGDLS, CDR2 YYNGEE. V lost 0 bases to trimming and J lost 6 bases, with 15 bases between them. CDR3 sequence: CASSVAPGAHDGYTF. The CDR3 DNA is TGTGCCAGCAGCGTAGCCCCAGGGGCCCACGATGGCTACACCTTC.

This chain links TRBV6-5 with TRBJ2-7; weak D call: TRBD1 (5 bases). CDR3 length: 16 residues. V was clipped by 0 bases and J by 7 bases, with 19 bases between them. The V gene's germline CDR1 is MNHEY and CDR2 SVGAGI. DNA of the CDR3: TGTGCCAGCAGTTACTCGTCGACAAAGACTTCAGGGGAGCAGTACTTC. This translates into CASSYSSTKTSGEQYF.

The genes are TRBV7-8 and TRBJ2-4; D tentatively reads TRBD1 or TRBD2 (6 bases each). The J call is in doubt because the DNA end fits TRBJ2-7 better. The germline V gene encodes CDR1 SGHVS and CDR2 FQNEAQ. The CDR3 extends over 14 amino acids. This chain's CDR3 is CASSLGRGPHEQYF. The CDR3 nucleotides read TGTGCCAGCAGCTTAGGACGGGGGCCCCACGAGCAGTACTTC.

The chain combines TRBV27 with TRBJ2-7; D assignment may be TRBD1 or TRBD2 (5 bases each). This CDR3 is 12 amino acids long. Germline loops: CDR1 MNHEY, CDR2 SMNVEV (reference sequence). V lost 5 bases to trimming and J lost 4 bases, with 9 bases between them. The CDR3 region has the DNA TGTGCCAGCAGTACTAGGGGATACGAGCAGTACTTC. Residues: CASSTRGYEQYF.

This clonotype has more than one count but fewer than ten. The J gene is TRBJ2-3, the V gene TRBV6-2 or TRBV6-3; D unclear. The CDR3 is 12 residues long. Per the germline V gene, CDR1 is MNHEY and CDR2 is SVGEGT. V was cut by 7 bases and J by 5 bases, with 10 bases left in between. This CDR3 reads CASNSPGDTQYF. The CDR3, as DNA: TGTGCCAGCAACTCACCAGGAGATACGCAGTATTTT.

This clonotype was observed a handful of times. The chain combines TRBV7-2 with TRBJ2-7; 7 bases line up with TRBD2. Germline V gene lookup returns CDR1 SGHTA and CDR2 FQGNSA. Trimming removed 6 bases from V and 0 bases from J; junction bases left unmatched: 8. The CDR3 is 15 amino acids. CDR3 amino acids: CASRGKRGYSYEQYF. The CDR3 nucleotides read TGTGCCAGCAGAGGGAAGCGGGGCTACTCCTACGAGCAGTACTTC.

This clonotype has just one count. The rearrangement joins TRBV5-1 to TRBJ2-2, with D perhaps matching TRBD1 (6 bases). V lost 5 bases, J lost 6 bases, and 11 bases lay in between. The CDR3 is made up of 13 amino acids. The V gene's germline CDR1 is SGHRS and CDR2 YFSETQ. The CDR3 sequence is CASSDKGAGELFF. The CDR3 DNA follows: TGCGCCAGCAGTGACAAGGGGGCCGGGGAGCTGTTTTTT.

The V and J genes are TRBV28 and TRBJ2-7; D uncertain. V lost 6 bases, J lost 2 bases, and 14 bases lay in between. Germline assignment: CDR1 MDHEN and CDR2 SYDVKM. The CDR3 runs to 14 residues. CDR3 nucleotides: TGTGCCAGCAGCCCTCTAGGATCAACCTACGAGCAGTACTTC. Translated: CASSPLGSTYEQYF. The whole variable domain, filled in from reference TRBV28 and TRBJ2-7, reads DVKVTQSSRYLVKRTGEKVFLECVQDMDHENMFWYRQDPGLGLRLIYFSYDVKMKEKGDIPEGYSVSREKKERFSLILESASTNQTSMYLCASSPLGSTYEQYFGPGTRLTVT.

V and J are TRBV6-5 and TRBJ2-4, with 11 bases identical to TRBD2. The J call may be mistaken, given a closer DNA end match to TRBJ2-7. The CDR3 sequence is 16 residues long. The V gene's germline CDR1 is MNHEY and CDR2 SVGAGI. CDR3 nucleotide sequence: TGTGCCAGCAGCCCTCAGGCTAGCGGGGGGTCCTACGAGCAGTACTTC. Amino acids: CASSPQASGGSYEQYF.